This passage covers 27 T cell receptor beta chains from one sample sequenced in a study of CD8 T cells in Susac syndrome. The RNA, about 0.5 to 1 ug, was put through reverse transcription using random hexamers. TCRdb ran MiXCR on the immunoSEQ multiplex PCR reads and lists one entry per CDR3 protein. The profile shows some 150,000 distinct CDR3 sequences, nearly 97% of them singletons. Sample: CD8+ T cells from PBMCs. These receptors all stem from a human donor with multiple sclerosis.

The chain is built from TRBV11-2 and TRBJ2-1, with 7 bases matching TRBD2. Germline loops: CDR1 SGHAT, CDR2 FQNNGV. The trim removed 0 bases at V and 5 bases at J, leaving 10 bases unmatched. The CDR3 extends over 17 amino acids. CDR3 nucleotide sequence: TGTGCCAGCAGCTTAGATCTGGCGCGGGGGTCAGACAATGAGCAGTTCTTC. It yields the protein CASSLDLARGSDNEQFF.

V is TRBV29-1 and J is TRBJ1-5, with D possibly being TRBD1 (5 bases). The length of the CDR3 is 13 residues. Germline CDR1 SQVTM, CDR2 ANQGSEA. V lost 6 bases to trimming and J lost 4 bases, with 13 bases between them. CDR3: CSVQTGPNQPQHF. The CDR3 DNA reads TGCAGCGTGCAGACGGGACCAAATCAGCCCCAGCATTTT.

The CDR3 protein is CASSLTERGGQNEQFF. CDR3 bases: TGTGCCAGCAGTTTAACGGAGCGGGGGGGCCAAAATGAGCAGTTCTTC. V gene TRBV27 combines with J gene TRBJ2-1, with 10 nucleotides matching TRBD2. Germline CDR1 reads MNHEY; CDR2 reads SMNVEV (reference sequence). V shed 2 bases, J shed 7 bases, and the junction held 8 bases outside the gene matches. The CDR3 is 16 residues long.

V is TRBV29-1 and J is TRBJ1-2, with 7 bases matching TRBD1. Germline lookup yields CDR1 SQVTM and CDR2 ANQGSEA. With 5 bases clipped from V and 7 bases from J, the junction kept 4 bases outside the gene matches. CDR3 size: 11 residues. The CDR3 DNA is TGCAGCGTTCCATACAGGGGTGGCTACACCTTC. Its protein product is CSVPYRGGYTF.

The chain carries TRBV7-9 and TRBJ1-1; a weak D match, TRBD1 (5 bases). V lost 5 bases, J lost 11 bases, and 12 bases lay in between. The germline V gene has CDR1 SEHNR and CDR2 FQNEAQ (reference sequence). The CDR3 contains 11 residues. CDR3 sequence (DNA): TGTGCCAGCAGCCGGGGGACGGACGCTTTCTTT. This translates into CASSRGTDAFF.

The chain combines TRBV7-9 with TRBJ1-1; the D gene is possibly TRBD1 (5 bases). The CDR3 has 14 amino acids. The germline CDR1 and CDR2 sequences are SEHNR and FQNEAQ (reference sequence). V was trimmed by 4 bases and J by 4 bases, leaving 13 bases between them. Written as DNA, the CDR3 is TGTGCCAGCAGCTCCGGGACCGAGAGCACTGAAGCTTTCTTT. It yields the protein CASSSGTESTEAFF.

DNA of the CDR3: TGTGCCAGCAGCCAAGTGGGCAGGGAACACTATGGCTACACCTTC. Encoded protein: CASSQVGREHYGYTF. The V and J genes are TRBV4-2 and TRBJ1-2; maybe TRBD1 (5 bases). The CDR3 is 15 residues long. The V gene's germline CDR1 is LGHNA and CDR2 YNFKEQ. V was cut by 1 base and J by 3 bases, with 12 bases left in between.

In its sample, this clonotype was seen once. The chain uses TRBV7-8 and TRBJ2-5, with D perhaps TRBD1 (5 bases). V dropped 4 bases and J dropped 5 bases, with 14 bases sitting between them. Germline CDR1 reads SGHVS; CDR2 reads FQNEAQ. The length of the CDR3 is 14 residues. The CDR3 nucleotides are TGTGCCAGCAGCTCTACAGGATCTAGGGAGACCCAGTACTTC. Amino acids: CASSSTGSRETQYF.

The rearrangement links TRBV11-2 to TRBJ2-7; TRBD1 might be the D (6 bases). The V gene lost 5 bases and the J gene lost 1 base, with 15 bases spanning the gap. Germline-derived CDR1 and CDR2 are SGHAT and FQNNGV. The CDR3 is made up of 15 amino acids. The CDR3 DNA follows: TGTGCCAGCAGCCCGGTGGGGGCGGAGTCCTACGAGCAGTACGTC. Translation: CASSPVGAESYEQYV.

The chain combines TRBV27 with TRBJ1-2; perhaps TRBD1 as D (5 bases). The CDR3 has 13 amino acids. CDR1 and CDR2 (germline): MNHEY, SMNVEV (reference sequence). Trimming stripped 4 bases from V and 5 bases from J, with 11 bases between. CDR3 nucleotide sequence: TGTGCCAGCAGTTGGGACGCCGGATATGGCTACACCTTC. This sequence encodes CASSWDAGYGYTF.

The chain uses TRBV1 and TRBJ1-5; the table names TRBD1, a call not compared with the DNA. TRBV1 constitutes a pseudogene. CDR3 length equals 17 residues. The CDR3 protein is CTSSPLTGGIGNQPQHF. In DNA form, the CDR3 reads TGCACCAGCAGCCCCTTGACAGGGGGTATTGGCAATCAGCCCCAGCATTTT.

The genes are TRBV9 and TRBJ2-1; D perhaps matches TRBD1 (5 bases). The germline V gene encodes CDR1 SGDLS and CDR2 YYNGEE. This CDR3 has 14 residues. The V end lost 0 bases, the J end lost 9 bases, and 13 bases lay between the germline ends. This chain's CDR3 is CASSVGGGDGEQFF. CDR3 nucleotide sequence: TGTGCCAGCAGCGTAGGGGGCGGAGACGGTGAGCAGTTCTTC. Based on the CDR3 plus reference TRBV9 and TRBJ2-1, the full variable domain is DSGVTQTPKHLITATGQRVTLRCSPRSGDLSVYWYQQSLDQGLQFLIQYYNGEERAKGNILERFSAQQFPDLHSELNLSSLELGDSALYFCASSVGGGDGEQFFGPGTRLTVL.

This clonotype has only one observation. The CDR3 loop reads CASRAWGATDTQYF. DNA for the CDR3: TGTGCCAGCAGAGCATGGGGGGCCACAGATACGCAGTATTTT. The chain has TRBV2 and TRBJ2-3; D possibly uses TRBD1 or TRBD2 (6 bases each). V lost 6 bases and J lost 2, with 12 bases in between. CDR3 length: 14 residues. Germline CDR1 reads SNHLY; CDR2 reads FYNNEI.

This sequence joins TRBV13 and TRBJ1-2; weak D call: TRBD1 (6 bases). Germline-derived CDR1 and CDR2 are PRHDT and FYEKMQ (reference sequence). The CDR3 is made up of 13 amino acids. V lost 7 bases, J lost 2 bases, and 11 bases lay in between. CDR3 sequence reads: CASKTGWNYGYTF. DNA of the CDR3: TGTGCCAGCAAAACAGGGTGGAACTATGGCTACACCTTC.

This rearrangement joins TRBV15 to TRBJ1-2, with 9 bases lining up with TRBD1. The CDR3 is 15 residues long. CDR1 and CDR2 (germline): LNHNV, YYDKDF (reference sequence). With V trimmed by 0 bases and J by 8 bases, 7 bases remained unmatched. The CDR3 sequence: CATSRDREDRGGYTF. The CDR3 DNA reads as TGTGCCACCAGCAGAGATCGGGAGGACAGGGGAGGCTACACCTTC.

This chain connects TRBV27 to TRBJ2-1, with D uncertain. CDR3 length: 15 amino acids. Trimming removed 2 bases from V and 8 bases from J, with 16 bases in between. Per the germline V gene, CDR1 is MNHEY and CDR2 is SMNVEV (reference sequence). CDR3 DNA sequence: TGTGCCAGCAGTTTAGGGCAGATCCCCTCGGATGAGCAGTTCTTC. Its translation is CASSLGQIPSDEQFF.

CDR3 in amino acids: CSARDIDTQYF. CDR3 sequence (DNA): TGCAGTGCTAGAGATATCGATACGCAGTATTTT. The chain carries TRBV20-1 and TRBJ2-3, with D unclear. The CDR3 is 11 residues long. Germline lookup yields CDR1 DFQATT and CDR2 SNEGSKA (reference sequence). Trimming pared 0 bases from V and 6 bases from J, leaving 4 bases between.

The table lists this clonotype with a count of one. The chain carries TRBV9 and TRBJ2-1, with D possibly TRBD1 on 5 matching bases. The CDR3 has 14 residues. Between the trimmed V and J ends, which lost 0 bases and 9 bases, there was a span of 13 bases. Germline CDR1 and CDR2: SGDLS and YYNGEE. The CDR3 DNA sequence: TGTGCCAGCAGCGTAGCCCAGGGTACGGGTGAGCAGTTCTTC. It yields the protein CASSVAQGTGEQFF.

The chain joins TRBV25-1 to TRBJ2-7; D is possibly TRBD1 (6 bases). The CDR3 length is 14 residues. The ends were cut back, 5 bases at V and 6 bases at J, with 17 bases in the middle. The germline V gene encodes CDR1 MGHDK and CDR2 SYGVNS. This CDR3 reads CASSSDRIVGEQYF. The DNA for the CDR3 is TGTGCCAGCAGTTCAGACAGGATAGTAGGCGAGCAGTACTTC.

The V gene is TRBV12-5, the J gene TRBJ1-1; D remains ambiguous. This CDR3 is 14 amino acids long. Germline CDR1 LGHNT, CDR2 FRNRAP. The V end lost 0 bases, the J end lost 8 bases, and 13 bases lay between the germline ends. CDR3 coding DNA: TGTGCTAGTGGTTTGGTAGGTGGAACGGAGGAAGCTTTCTTT. Encoded protein: CASGLVGGTEEAFF.

V and J are TRBV12-3 or TRBV12-4 and TRBJ2-1; 7 positions agree with TRBD1. J gave up 6 bases and V 6 bases, and 5 bases lay outside the gene matches. The CDR3 has 13 residues. The CDR3 DNA sequence: TGTGCCAGCAGCAGGGGGAACACCAATGAGCAGTTCTTC. Encoded protein: CASSRGNTNEQFF.

The rearrangement uses TRBV29-1 and TRBJ1-2; the D gene is possibly TRBD1 (5 bases). CDR1 is SQVTM and CDR2 is ANQGSEA in the germline V gene. V was trimmed by 5 bases and J by 6 bases, leaving 13 bases between them. CDR3 size: 12 residues. The CDR3 DNA follows: TGCAGCGTTCGGGGGGATTATAATGGCTACACCTTC. Its protein product is CSVRGDYNGYTF.

V is TRBV19 and J is TRBJ2-3, with 9 bases matching TRBD1. The CDR3 spans 15 residues. Unmatched junction bases numbered 2, after V lost 3 bases and J lost 1 base. Germline V gene lookup returns CDR1 LNHDA and CDR2 SQIVND (reference sequence). The CDR3 is CASSMRTGGTDTQYF. In DNA form, the CDR3 reads TGTGCCAGTAGTATGAGGACAGGGGGCACAGATACGCAGTATTTT.

The V and J genes are TRBV27 and TRBJ2-5, with D tentatively TRBD1 (6 bases). The length of the CDR3 is 11 residues. Trimming took 2 bases from V and 14 from J, leaving 12 bases between them. The germline gives CDR1 MNHEY, CDR2 SMNVEV (reference sequence). CDR3 DNA sequence: TGTGCCAGCAGTTTAGACGGGACACTCTACTTC. Protein product: CASSLDGTLYF.

V is TRBV29-1 and J is TRBJ2-5; D remains unclear. Trimming stripped 4 bases from V and 0 bases from J, with 9 bases between. The CDR3 has 13 amino acids. Germline CDR1 reads SQVTM; CDR2 reads ANQGSEA. The CDR3 loop is CSVVDGNQETQYF. CDR3 coding DNA: TGCAGCGTTGTGGACGGCAACCAAGAGACCCAGTACTTC.

This sequence joins TRBV5-4 and TRBJ1-1, with 8 bases that match TRBD1. The CDR3 consists of 19 residues. Germline V gene lookup returns CDR1 SGHNT and CDR2 YYREEE (reference sequence). After removal of 0 bases from V and 5 bases from J, the junction contained 18 bases not matched to a gene. The CDR3 region is CASSLGQGPPLTGGTEAFF. The CDR3 nucleotides read TGTGCCAGCAGCTTGGGACAGGGGCCCCCGTTGACCGGCGGAACTGAAGCTTTCTTT.

The chain uses TRBV19 and TRBJ1-1; no definite D call. V dropped 1 base and J dropped 8 bases, with 8 bases sitting between them. The CDR3 length is 12 residues. The germline V gene has CDR1 LNHDA and CDR2 SQIVND (reference sequence). CDR3 DNA: TGTGCCAGTAGTATAGGGCCCGCCGAAGCTTTCTTT. Its protein product is CASSIGPAEAFF.